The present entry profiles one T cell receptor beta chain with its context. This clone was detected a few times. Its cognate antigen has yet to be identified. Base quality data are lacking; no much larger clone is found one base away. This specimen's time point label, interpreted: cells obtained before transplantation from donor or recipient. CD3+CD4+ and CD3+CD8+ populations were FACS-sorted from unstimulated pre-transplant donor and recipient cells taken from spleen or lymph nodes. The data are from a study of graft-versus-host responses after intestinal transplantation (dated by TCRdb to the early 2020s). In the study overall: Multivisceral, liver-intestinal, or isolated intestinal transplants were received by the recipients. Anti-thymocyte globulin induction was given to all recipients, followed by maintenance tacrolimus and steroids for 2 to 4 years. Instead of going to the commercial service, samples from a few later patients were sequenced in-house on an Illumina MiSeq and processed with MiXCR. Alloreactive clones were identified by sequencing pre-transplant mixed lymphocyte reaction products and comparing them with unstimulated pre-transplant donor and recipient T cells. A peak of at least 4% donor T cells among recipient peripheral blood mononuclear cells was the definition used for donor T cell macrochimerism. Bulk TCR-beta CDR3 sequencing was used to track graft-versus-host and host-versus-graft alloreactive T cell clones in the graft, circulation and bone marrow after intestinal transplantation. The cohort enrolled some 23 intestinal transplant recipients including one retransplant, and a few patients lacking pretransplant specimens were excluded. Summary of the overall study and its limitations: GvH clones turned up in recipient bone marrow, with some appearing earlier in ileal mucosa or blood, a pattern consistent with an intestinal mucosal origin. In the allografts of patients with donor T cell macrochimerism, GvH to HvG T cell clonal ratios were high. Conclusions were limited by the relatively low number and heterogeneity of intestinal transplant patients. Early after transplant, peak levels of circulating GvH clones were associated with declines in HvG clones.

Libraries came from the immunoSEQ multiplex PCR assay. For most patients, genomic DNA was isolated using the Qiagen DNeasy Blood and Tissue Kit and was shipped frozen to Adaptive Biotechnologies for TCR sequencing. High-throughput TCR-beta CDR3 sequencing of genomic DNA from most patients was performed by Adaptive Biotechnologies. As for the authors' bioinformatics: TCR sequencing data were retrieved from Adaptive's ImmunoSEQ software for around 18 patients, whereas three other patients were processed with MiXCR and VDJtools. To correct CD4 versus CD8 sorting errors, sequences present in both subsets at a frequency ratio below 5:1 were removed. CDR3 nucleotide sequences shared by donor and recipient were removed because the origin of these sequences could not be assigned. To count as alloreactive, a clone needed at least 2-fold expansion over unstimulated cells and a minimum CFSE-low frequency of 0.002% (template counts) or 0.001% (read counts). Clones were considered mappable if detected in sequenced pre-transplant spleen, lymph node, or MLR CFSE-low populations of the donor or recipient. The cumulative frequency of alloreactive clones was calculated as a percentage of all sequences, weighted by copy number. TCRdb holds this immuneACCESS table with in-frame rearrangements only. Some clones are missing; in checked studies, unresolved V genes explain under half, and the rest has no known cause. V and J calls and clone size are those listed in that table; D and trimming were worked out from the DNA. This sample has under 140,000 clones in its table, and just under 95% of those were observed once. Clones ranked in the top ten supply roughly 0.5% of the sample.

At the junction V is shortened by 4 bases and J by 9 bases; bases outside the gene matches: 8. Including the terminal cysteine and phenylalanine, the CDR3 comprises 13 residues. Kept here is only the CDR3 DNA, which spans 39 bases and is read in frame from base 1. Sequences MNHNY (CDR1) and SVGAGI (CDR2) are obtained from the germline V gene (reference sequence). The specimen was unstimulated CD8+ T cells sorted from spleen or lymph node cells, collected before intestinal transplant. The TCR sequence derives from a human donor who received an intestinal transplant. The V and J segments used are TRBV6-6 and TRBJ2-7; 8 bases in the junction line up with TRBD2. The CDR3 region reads CASSFATSVMQYF. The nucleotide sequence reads TGTGCCAGCAGTTTCGCGACTAGCGTGATGCAGTACTTC.